This T cell receptor (beta chain) was sequenced in a study of blood T cell repertoires in COVID-19. The assay was immunoSEQ multiplex PCR, and TCRdb's table has in-frame clones only and misses some. Found here are tens of thousands of clones, about nine tenths of them singletons; the top ten hold 3% to 4%. CDR1 and CDR2 (germline): MDHEN, SYDVKM. The CDR3 spans 15 residues. V was pared by 2 bases and J by 5 bases, with 15 bases between. Input material: peripheral blood. The gene calls are TRBV28 and TRBJ1-1, with D unclear. This receptor was obtained from a woman aged 70 to 79 with acute or convalescent COVID-19. The chain's CDR3 is CASSLIVSARTEAFF. The CDR3 region has the DNA TGTGCCAGCAGTTTAATCGTATCGGCGAGGACTGAAGCTTTCTTT. The full variable domain, its missing parts supplied by reference TRBV28 and TRBJ1-1, is DVKVTQSSRYLVKRTGEKVFLECVQDMDHENMFWYRQDPGLGLRLIYFSYDVKMKEKGDIPEGYSVSREKKERFSLILESASTNQTSMYLCASSLIVSARTEAFFGQGTRLTVV.